What follows are 17 T cell receptor beta chains derived from one specimen sequenced in a study of cytomegalovirus exposure and HLA in healthy donors. The primer mix had 60 Vbeta and 13 Jbeta primers. TCRdb keeps only in-frame clones here, not all; method: immunoSEQ multiplex PCR. The repertoire includes about 110,000 clones, over 65% of them detected once, and 1.3% sits in the top ten. The sequencing sample was made of PBMCs. These receptors all stem from a woman aged 25 to 45 in good health and CMV-seronegative.

The genes are TRBV6-6 and TRBJ2-7; D is ambiguous. The length of the CDR3 is 12 residues. V lost 2 bases and J 9 bases, leaving 11 bases between the germline ends. Germline V gene sequence: CDR1 MNHNY, CDR2 SVGAGI (reference sequence). The CDR3 region has the DNA TGTGCCAGCAGTTACCCCGGATCAGGGCAGTACTTC. As protein: CASSYPGSGQYF.

J is TRBJ2-7 and V is TRBV11-2; 7 positions agree with TRBD2. The length of the CDR3 is 14 residues. Trimming removed 0 bases from V and 5 bases from J; junction bases left unmatched: 4. CDR1 SGHAT and CDR2 FQNNGV come from the germline V gene. The CDR3, as DNA: TGTGCCAGCAGCTTAGATCTGAGCGGGAACGAGCAGTACTTC. Translating gives CASSLDLSGNEQYF.

The rearrangement joins TRBV30 to TRBJ2-2, with 7 bases aligning to TRBD1. Germline V gives CDR1 GTSNPN, CDR2 SVGIG (reference sequence). This CDR3 has 12 residues. Trimming took 8 bases from V and 5 from J; bases not matched to a gene: 5. CDR3 nucleotide sequence: TGTGCCCGGGACAGCAGAACCGGGGAGCTGTTTTTT. Encoded protein: CARDSRTGELFF. Based on the CDR3 plus reference TRBV30 and TRBJ2-2, the full variable domain is SQTIHQWPATLVQPVGSPLSLECTVEGTSNPNLYWYRQAAGRGLQLLFYSVGIGQISSEVPQNLSASRPQDRQFILSSKKLLLSDSGFYLCARDSRTGELFFGEGSRLTVL.

The chain recombines TRBV5-4 with TRBJ2-5; the match to TRBD2 covers 9 bases. This CDR3 is built from 17 residues. J was trimmed by 5 bases and V by 2 bases; bases with no gene match: 13. Per germline, CDR1 SGHNT and CDR2 YYREEE (reference sequence). The CDR3 sequence is CASSLGGGADALETQYF. As DNA, the CDR3 is TGTGCCAGCAGCTTAGGCGGGGGGGCCGACGCTCTGGAGACCCAGTACTTC. Filled out from reference TRBV5-4 and TRBJ2-5, the complete variable domain reads ETGVTQSPTHLIKTRGQQVTLRCSSQSGHNTVSWYQQALGQGPQFIFQYYREEENGRGNFPPRFSGLQFPNYSSELNVNALELDDSALYLCASSLGGGADALETQYFGPGTRLLVL.

The V and J genes are TRBV4-3 and TRBJ2-2; D uncertain. Per germline, CDR1 LGHNA and CDR2 YSLEER. The CDR3 is 16 residues long. V shed 1 base and J shed 7 bases, with 16 bases lying between them. The CDR3 sequence: CASSQGRASLSGELFF. The CDR3 DNA is TGCGCCAGCAGCCAAGGGAGAGCTTCTTTGAGCGGGGAGCTGTTTTTT.

This chain uses TRBV7-8 with TRBJ1-3; 9 positions match TRBD1. CDR1 and CDR2 from the germline V gene are SGHVS and FQNEAQ. Unmatched junction bases numbered 14, after V lost 5 bases and J lost 3 bases. This CDR3 has 18 residues. The DNA for the CDR3 is TGTGCCAGCAGCCTACGGACAGGGGAGTATGTATATGGAAACACCATATATTTT. Encoded protein: CASSLRTGEYVYGNTIYF.

The rearrangement joins TRBV13 to TRBJ2-3; D uncertain. This CDR3 has 15 residues. Germline lookup yields CDR1 PRHDT and CDR2 FYEKMQ (reference sequence). V was shortened by 4 bases and J by 0 bases, with 11 bases between the two germline ends. The CDR3 sequence: CASSSPLQSTDTQYF. CDR3 DNA sequence: TGTGCCAGCAGCTCCCCCCTGCAGAGCACAGATACGCAGTATTTT. The full variable domain, with the rest looked up from reference TRBV13 and TRBJ2-3, is AAGVIQSPRHLIKEKRETATLKCYPIPRHDTVYWYQQGPGQDPQFLISFYEKMQSDKGSIPDRFSAQQFSDYHSELNMSSLELGDSALYFCASSSPLQSTDTQYFGPGTRLTVL.

The CDR3 protein is CASSQSGQGDYGYTF. CDR3 DNA sequence: TGCGCCAGCAGCCAATCCGGACAGGGGGACTATGGCTACACCTTC. The chain employs TRBV4-1 and TRBJ1-2; 10 bases are shared with TRBD1. The CDR3 is 15 amino acids. Germline values: CDR1 MGHRA, CDR2 YSYEKL. Trimming cost V 2 bases and J 3 bases; bases outside gene matches: 3.

CDR3 bases: TGTGCCAGCAGCTTAGTCGGGGATAGCAATCAGCCCCAGCATTTT. It translates to CASSLVGDSNQPQHF. This sequence joins TRBV7-4 and TRBJ1-5; D ambiguous. This CDR3 contains 15 residues. Germline V lookup: CDR1 SGHVT, CDR2 SQSDAQ. Trimming left V 1 base short and J 0 bases short, with 7 bases between. Complete variable domain (other parts from reference TRBV7-4 and TRBJ1-5): GAGVSQSPRYKVAKRGRDVALRCDSISGHVTLYWYRQTLGQGSEVLTYSQSDAQRDKSGRPSGRFSAERPERSVSTLKIQRTEQGDSAVYLCASSLVGDSNQPQHFGDGTRLSIL.

This rearrangement joins TRBV2 to TRBJ1-2; D might be TRBD1 (6 bases). Trimming stripped 2 bases from V and 8 bases from J, with 15 bases between. The CDR3 length is 14 residues. Germline V gene sequence: CDR1 SNHLY, CDR2 FYNNEI. CDR3: CASSEFGQKIGYTF. CDR3 DNA sequence: TGTGCCAGCAGTGAATTCGGACAGAAAATCGGCTACACCTTC. Filled out from reference TRBV2 and TRBJ1-2, the complete variable domain reads EPEVTQTPSHQVTQMGQEVILRCVPISNHLYFYWYRQILGQKVEFLVSFYNNEISEKSEIFDDQFSVERPDGSNFTLKIRSTKLEDSAMYFCASSEFGQKIGYTFGSGTRLTVV.

The chain links TRBV4-1 to TRBJ2-7; TRBD2 matches at 9 bases. The germline V gene encodes CDR1 MGHRA and CDR2 YSYEKL. Germline trimming cut 1 base from V and 2 bases from J; bases unmatched to any gene: 3. The CDR3 is 15 amino acids. The DNA of the CDR3 is TGCGCCAGCAGCCAAGCTGCGGGAGGGCCCTACGAGCAGTACTTC. It codes for CASSQAAGGPYEQYF.

This clone appeared once. The chain has TRBV29-1 and TRBJ2-7; 11 nucleotides agree with TRBD2. V shed 7 bases and J 3 bases; nucleotides not matched to a gene: 2. The CDR3 has 12 amino acids. CDR1 is SQVTM, CDR2 ANQGSEA, per germline. The CDR3, as DNA: TGCAGCGCCGGACTAGCGGGCTACGAGCAGTACTTC. Its translation is CSAGLAGYEQYF.

This clone was seen just once. The chain employs TRBV6-5 and TRBJ1-1, with D uncertain. V was clipped by 5 bases and J by 6 bases, with 16 bases between them. The CDR3 is 14 amino acids. Germline-derived CDR1 and CDR2 are MNHEY and SVGAGI. The CDR3 DNA reads as TGTGCCAGCAGTCGAAACGACGCGGCCGCTGAAGCTTTCTTT. As protein: CASSRNDAAAEAFF.

This rearrangement joins TRBV5-4 to TRBJ1-6; 7 bases align to TRBD1. CDR1 SGHNT and CDR2 YYREEE come from the germline V gene (reference sequence). The CDR3 sequence is 15 residues long. With V trimmed by 4 bases and J by 3 bases, 4 bases remained unmatched. The CDR3 region is CASSIGDSYNSPLHF. The CDR3 DNA is TGTGCCAGCAGCATTGGGGACAGCTATAATTCACCCCTCCACTTT.

The chain recombines TRBV28 with TRBJ2-1; TRBD2 aligns across 10 bases. Germline V CDR1 and CDR2: MDHEN, SYDVKM. Losses at the gene ends were 5 bases for V and 2 bases for J; bases not matched to a gene: 15. This CDR3 is 19 amino acids long. CDR3 coding DNA: TGTGCCAGCAGTACAAGACTAGGGCTAGCGGGAGCAGCCTACAATGAGCAGTTCTTC. This sequence encodes CASSTRLGLAGAAYNEQFF.

This clone was observed a single time. The rearrangement links TRBV10-3 to TRBJ1-4, with 8 bases that match TRBD1. The CDR3 covers 14 residues. V lost 11 bases to trimming and J lost 0 bases; unmatched junction nucleotides: 5. From germline, CDR1 is ENHRY and CDR2 SYGVKD. The CDR3 DNA is TGTGCCGTTGGGACAGGCCCAACTAATGAAAAACTGTTTTTT. This encodes CAVGTGPTNEKLFF.

This clone came up once. V gene TRBV27 combines with J gene TRBJ1-6; TRBD1 might be the D (5 bases). The germline gives CDR1 MNHEY, CDR2 SMNVEV (reference sequence). The CDR3 covers 15 residues. V shed 3 bases and J shed 4 bases, with 10 bases lying between them. The CDR3 protein is CASSFRTLYNSPLHF. The CDR3 region has the DNA TGTGCCAGCAGTTTCCGGACACTTTATAATTCACCCCTCCACTTT.